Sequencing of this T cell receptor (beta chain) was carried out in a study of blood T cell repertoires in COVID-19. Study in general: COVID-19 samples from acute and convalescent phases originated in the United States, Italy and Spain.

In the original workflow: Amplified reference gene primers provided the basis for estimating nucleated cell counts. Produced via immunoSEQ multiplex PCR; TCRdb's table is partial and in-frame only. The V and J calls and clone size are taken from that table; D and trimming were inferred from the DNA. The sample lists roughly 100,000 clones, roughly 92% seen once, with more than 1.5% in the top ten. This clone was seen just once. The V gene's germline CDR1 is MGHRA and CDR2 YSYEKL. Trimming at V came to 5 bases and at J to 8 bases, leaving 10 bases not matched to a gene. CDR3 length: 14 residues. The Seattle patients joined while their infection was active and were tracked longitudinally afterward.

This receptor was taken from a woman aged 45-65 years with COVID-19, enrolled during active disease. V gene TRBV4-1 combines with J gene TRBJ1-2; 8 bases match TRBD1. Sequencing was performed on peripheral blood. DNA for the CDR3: TGCGCCAGCAGCAGCCCGGGACAGGCGGAGGGCTACACCTTC. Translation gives CASSSPGQAEGYTF.